The 3 T cell receptor beta chains listed next were all sequenced from one sample in a study of blood T cell repertoires in COVID-19. Profiling relied on immunoSEQ multiplex PCR, and the TCRdb table lists in-frame clones only, not all of them. The sample yields around 240,000 clones, 65% to 90% seen once. Sequencing was done on a sample of peripheral blood. The source is a woman in her forties who had recovered from COVID-19.

CDR3 sequence: CASSFGRPSLEAFF. The CDR3, as DNA: TGTGCCAGCAGCTTCGGCAGGCCCTCCCTTGAAGCTTTCTTT. The chain uses TRBV5-5 and TRBJ1-1; D remains ambiguous. CDR1 and CDR2 from the germline V gene are SGHKS and YYEKEE (reference sequence). The CDR3 covers 14 residues. Trimming removed 2 bases at V and 7 bases at J, with 15 bases between.

This clone was seen more than once but under ten times. The chain links TRBV19 to TRBJ2-2; 9 bases line up with TRBD1. The junction had 6 bases not matched to a gene; V was cut back by 6 bases and J by 4 bases. CDR3 length: 15 amino acids. Germline V gives CDR1 LNHDA, CDR2 SQIVND (reference sequence). CDR3 DNA sequence: TGTGCCAGTAGCCCGGGACAGGGATCCACCGGGGAGCTGTTTTTT. Translation: CASSPGQGSTGELFF.

The rearrangement uses TRBV7-3 and TRBJ2-2; D gene ambiguous. The germline V and J ends were trimmed by 2 bases and 7 bases, with 11 bases remaining between them. The CDR3 runs to 14 residues. Germline V gene data show CDR1 as SGHTA and CDR2 as FQGTGA. The CDR3 here is CASSLSQANGELFF. In DNA, the CDR3 is TGTGCCAGCAGCTTATCCCAAGCGAACGGGGAGCTGTTTTTT. The full variable domain, its missing parts supplied by reference TRBV7-3 and TRBJ2-2, is GAGVSQTPSNKVTEKGKYVELRCDPISGHTALYWYRQSLGQGPEFLIYFQGTGAADDSGLPNDRFFAVRPEGSVSTLKIQRTERGDSAVYLCASSLSQANGELFFGEGSRLTVL.